These T cell receptor beta chains were read from a single sample in a study of cytomegalovirus exposure and HLA in healthy donors. Generated by immunoSEQ multiplex PCR, the TCRdb table keeps only in-frame clones and is missing some. The profile shows around 100,000 clones, around 82% of them singletons. Sequencing input: PBMCs. Every receptor here comes from a woman aged 25 to 39 in good health and CMV-seropositive. The CDR3 runs from the conserved cysteine through the conserved F or W. D genes are given only for firm matches. Clone size is shown for a subset of rows, as once, few, many or a class of expanded clone.

CDR3aa	CDR3nt	d_gene	len	j_gene	v_gene	abundance
CAAGGLGNQPQHF	TGCGCCGCGGGGGGCTTGGGCAATCAGCCCCAGCATTTT	.	13	TRBJ1-5	TRBV4-1	few
CASSSGLGASGSRNEQFF	TGTGCCAGCAGCTCCGGCCTTGGGGCTAGCGGGAGTAGGAATGAGCAGTTCTTC	TRBD2	18	TRBJ2-1	TRBV9	.
CASQWNTGELFF	TGTGCCAGCCAGTGGAACACCGGGGAGCTGTTTTTT	.	12	TRBJ2-2	TRBV5-4	once
CASSLEAGYSYEQYF	TGTGCCAGCAGCTTAGAGGCGGGGTACTCCTACGAGCAGTACTTC	.	15	TRBJ2-7	TRBV11-2	.
CASSRRPSGGSYEQYF	TGTGCCAGCAGCCGGAGGCCTAGCGGGGGATCCTACGAGCAGTACTTC	TRBD2	16	TRBJ2-7	TRBV5-4	.
CASSPQRLNYGYTF	TGTGCCAGCAGCCCCCAGCGTCTGAACTATGGCTACACCTTC	.	14	TRBJ1-2	TRBV4-2	few
CASSLYGGGSSTEAFF	TGTGCCAGCAGTTTATACGGCGGTGGGAGTAGCACTGAAGCTTTCTTT	.	16	TRBJ1-1	TRBV27	few
CASSGSSGGSYEQYF	TGTGCCAGCAGTGGATCTAGCGGGGGGTCCTACGAGCAGTACTTC	TRBD2	15	TRBJ2-7	TRBV6-1	.
CASSEGGYGYTF	TGTGCCAGCAGCGAGGGGGGGTATGGCTACACCTTC	.	12	TRBJ1-2	TRBV6-1	.
CASGLASSGGAAGGLFF	TGTGCTAGTGGTTTGGCTTCTAGCGGGGGGGCCGCCGGGGGGCTGTTTTTT	TRBD2	17	TRBJ2-2	TRBV12-5	.
CASSRQGVESPLHF	TGTGCCAGCAGCCGACAGGGGGTGGAATCACCCCTCCACTTT	TRBD1	14	TRBJ1-6	TRBV7-3	.
CASSFSGQPQHF	TGTGCCAGCAGTTTCTCGGGTCAGCCCCAGCATTTT	.	12	TRBJ1-5	TRBV27	.
CASRTDRGREDTQYF	TGTGCCAGCAGAACCGACAGGGGGCGCGAAGATACGCAGTATTTT	TRBD1	15	TRBJ2-3	TRBV7-9	few
CASRFDGGEKLFF	TGTGCCAGCAGATTTGATGGCGGTGAAAAACTGTTTTTT	.	13	TRBJ1-4	TRBV5-4	.
CAWSVTGTGEDTEAFF	TGTGCCTGGAGTGTAACCGGGACAGGGGAGGACACTGAAGCTTTCTTT	TRBD1	16	TRBJ1-1	TRBV30	.
CAIRTGTGADEQYF	TGTGCCATCAGGACCGGGACAGGGGCCGACGAGCAGTACTTC	TRBD1	14	TRBJ2-7	TRBV10-3	once
CASSLGQDNQPQHF	TGTGCCAGCAGCTTAGGACAGGACAATCAGCCCCAGCATTTT	.	14	TRBJ1-5	TRBV7-8	.
CASSIYLVPGTPLSSNQPQHF	TGTGCCAGTAGTATATACTTGGTCCCCGGGACACCATTAAGCAGCAATCAGCCCCAGCATTTT	.	21	TRBJ1-5	TRBV19	.
CASSEFRTSGTGELFF	TGTGCCAGCAGTGAATTTAGGACATCGGGCACCGGGGAGCTGTTTTTT	.	16	TRBJ2-2	TRBV25-1	.
CASSSTGGEDTQYF	TGTGCCAGCAGCTCCACAGGGGGAGAGGATACGCAGTATTTT	TRBD1	14	TRBJ2-3	TRBV7-6	.
CASSSRLAGVTDTQYF	TGTGCCAGCAGCAGTAGACTAGCGGGGGTCACAGATACGCAGTATTTT	TRBD2	16	TRBJ2-3	TRBV11-2	few
CSVGRSPVFTEAFF	TGCAGCGTTGGACGGAGTCCCGTTTTCACTGAAGCTTTCTTT	.	14	TRBJ1-1	TRBV29-1	few
CASSNGGPGSTQPQHF	TGTGCCAGCAGCAATGGGGGCCCGGGGTCTACTCAGCCCCAGCATTTT	.	16	TRBJ1-5	TRBV2	.
CAVAPEGGGNEKLFF	TGTGCCGTCGCACCGGAGGGAGGGGGGAATGAAAAACTGTTTTTT	.	15	TRBJ1-4	TRBV6-6	few
CASSPDRVGELFF	TGTGCCAGCTCACCGGACAGGGTCGGGGAGCTGTTTTTT	TRBD1	13	TRBJ2-2	TRBV18	.
CASSPGTSRDEAFF	TGTGCCAGCTCACCCGGGACTTCCCGGGATGAAGCTTTCTTT	.	14	TRBJ1-1	TRBV18	once
CASSSSAGQSSGNTIYF	TGTGCCAGCAGCTCGTCGGCAGGACAAAGCTCTGGAAACACCATATATTTT	.	17	TRBJ1-3	TRBV7-6	few
CASSFDTVQGDEQYF	TGCGCCAGCAGCTTCGACACAGTCCAGGGGGACGAGCAGTACTTC	TRBD1	15	TRBJ2-7	TRBV5-1	once
CASSTLGGWKTEAFF	TGTGCCAGCAGTACCCTCGGGGGGTGGAAGACTGAAGCTTTCTTT	.	15	TRBJ1-1	TRBV27	.
CSGDQGGLNTEAFF	TGCAGCGGGGACCAAGGGGGTCTGAACACTGAAGCTTTCTTT	.	14	TRBJ1-1	TRBV29-1	.
CASSQILDRLTDTQYF	TGCGCCAGCAGCCAAATATTAGACAGGCTAACAGATACGCAGTATTTT	.	16	TRBJ2-3	TRBV4-1	.
CAWSMGLAGEADTQYF	TGTGCCTGGAGTATGGGACTAGCGGGAGAGGCAGATACGCAGTATTTT	TRBD2	16	TRBJ2-3	TRBV30	.
CASGLVPIGGYGYTF	TGTGCTAGTGGTTTGGTACCTATTGGCGGCTATGGCTACACCTTC	.	15	TRBJ1-2	TRBV12-5	once
CASSLGGRAGDEQFF	TGCGCCAGCAGCTTAGGCGGGAGGGCCGGGGATGAGCAGTTCTTC	TRBD2	15	TRBJ2-1	TRBV5-1	.
CASSFFPDEQYF	TGTGCCAGCAGTTTTTTCCCCGACGAGCAGTACTTC	.	12	TRBJ2-7	TRBV28	.
CASSDETLRFF	TGTGCCAGCAGTGATGAAACTCTCCGGTTTTTT	.	11	TRBJ1-4	TRBV2	.
CAWSHLGGTVPNTIYF	TGTGCCTGGAGCCACCTAGGGGGGACAGTACCAAACACCATATATTTT	TRBD1	16	TRBJ1-3	TRBV30	few
CASSELGSGELFF	TGTGCCAGCAGTGAACTCGGTTCCGGGGAGCTGTTTTTT	.	13	TRBJ2-2	TRBV2	.
CASSLGGAGANVLTF	TGTGCCAGCAGCTTAGGCGGGGCTGGGGCCAACGTCCTGACTTTC	.	15	TRBJ2-6	TRBV7-9	once
CASSPETGSHQPQHF	TGCGCCAGCAGCCCGGAGACAGGGTCACATCAGCCCCAGCATTTT	TRBD1	15	TRBJ1-5	TRBV4-1	.
CASSSDRGPYEQYF	TGTGCCAGCAGCTCGGACAGGGGGCCCTACGAGCAGTACTTC	TRBD1	14	TRBJ2-7	TRBV7-9	.
CSSSQAPQGAHEQYF	TGTTCCAGCAGCCAGGCCCCCCAGGGGGCCCACGAGCAGTACTTC	TRBD1	15	TRBJ2-7	TRBV7-9	.
CASTPDRGQPQHF	TGTGCCAGCACCCCTGACAGGGGCCAGCCCCAGCATTTT	TRBD1	13	TRBJ1-5	TRBV6-5	.
CASSQSYPAEAFF	TGCGCCAGCAGTCAATCGTACCCGGCTGAAGCTTTCTTT	.	13	TRBJ1-1	TRBV23-1	.
CASSFWDSSGYTF	TGTGCCAGCAGCTTTTGGGACTCGTCTGGCTACACCTTC	.	13	TRBJ1-2	TRBV11-3	.
CSDRDTRGGYTF	TGCAGCGACCGGGACACCCGGGGAGGCTACACCTTC	.	12	TRBJ1-2	TRBV29-1	.
CASSWGRSGSVTDTQYF	TGTGCCAGCAGTTGGGGGCGAAGCGGGAGTGTAACAGATACGCAGTATTTT	TRBD2	17	TRBJ2-3	TRBV27	.
CASSLEFAGLTSYGYTF	TGTGCCAGCAGCTTGGAGTTCGCGGGGTTGACCAGCTATGGCTACACCTTC	.	17	TRBJ1-2	TRBV5-4	.
CASRPTGGRGDTEAFF	TGTGCCAGTAGACCCACAGGGGGGAGAGGTGACACTGAAGCTTTCTTT	TRBD1	16	TRBJ1-1	TRBV19	.
CASSPQGNHGYTF	TGTGCCAGCAGCCCACAGGGGAATCATGGCTACACCTTC	TRBD1	13	TRBJ1-2	TRBV7-2	few
CASSLLLLGGATDTQYF	TGTGCCAGCAGTCTATTATTATTGGGAGGAGCCACAGATACGCAGTATTTT	.	17	TRBJ2-3	TRBV27	.
CASSSPRSGLAGRDIQYF	TGTGCCAGCAGCTCACCCCGGTCGGGACTAGCGGGGCGGGACATTCAGTACTTC	TRBD2	18	TRBJ2-4	TRBV7-3	few
CAIRPSGTGDYGYTF	TGTGCCATCAGGCCCTCCGGGACAGGGGACTATGGCTACACCTTC	TRBD1	15	TRBJ1-2	TRBV10-3	few
CASSPQRETQYF	TGCGCCAGCAGTCCCCAGCGGGAGACCCAGTACTTC	.	12	TRBJ2-5	TRBV10-2	.
CASSLLAGGPDTQYF	TGCGCCAGCAGCTTACTAGCGGGAGGTCCAGATACGCAGTATTTT	TRBD2	15	TRBJ2-3	TRBV5-1	.